This T cell receptor (beta chain) appears in the sequencing data of a study of human T cells and chemical hapten exposure. Study information: Each patch test put 0.01% DPC on the upper back, and results were read at 6 days.

Points on this clonotype: Its target is not known.

Each CDR3 protein is one row after TCRdb ran MiXCR on the RACE reads. The sample records around 300,000 distinct CDR3 sequences, around 5% being singletons. Stated time point: pre-sensitization, week 0. Sample treatment: therapeutic diphenylcyclopropenone sensitization with weekly scalp DPC. Alopecia patients deemed DPC-suitable, aged 18 to 70, excluding pregnancy. Findings and limits, study-wide: The study found expanded TCRs formed significantly more large CDR3 similarity clusters than controls. TCRs at a frequency above 1 in 1000 stayed unchanged with DPC sensitization.

The source material was whole blood, sampled in connection with sensitization to the hapten diphenylcyclopropenone (DPC). This receptor was identified in a woman aged 18-29 years with alopecia areata. Some clones in this sample may be carry-over from other donors' samples.

The CDR3, as DNA: TGTGCCAGCAGCCTCGCCGAGGGGGGCCCAGATACGCAGTATTTT. Residues: CASSLAEGGPDTQYF. The rearrangement joins TRBV12-3 or TRBV12-4 to TRBJ2-3; either TRBD1 or TRBD2 may fit D (6 bases each). V lost 6 bases and J 4 bases, leaving 17 bases between the germline ends. The CDR3 contains 15 residues.